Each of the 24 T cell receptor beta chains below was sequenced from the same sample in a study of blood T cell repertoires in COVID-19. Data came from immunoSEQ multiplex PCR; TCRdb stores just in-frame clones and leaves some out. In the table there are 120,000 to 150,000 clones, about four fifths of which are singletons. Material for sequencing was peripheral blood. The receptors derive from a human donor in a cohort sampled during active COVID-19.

The CDR3 bases are TGTGCCAGCAGCTTAGCGGGCGGGGAGCTGTTTTTT. Protein product: CASSLAGGELFF. The chain recombines TRBV11-2 with TRBJ2-2; the D is unclear. Trimming cost V 1 base and J 7 bases, with 4 bases left between them. The CDR3 consists of 12 residues. The germline gives CDR1 SGHAT, CDR2 FQNNGV.

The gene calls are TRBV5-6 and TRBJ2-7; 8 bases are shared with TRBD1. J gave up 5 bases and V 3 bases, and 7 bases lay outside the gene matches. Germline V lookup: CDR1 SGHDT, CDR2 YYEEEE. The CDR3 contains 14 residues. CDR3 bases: TGTGCCAGCAGCTCAAAATTACAGGGGGACGAGCAGTACGTC. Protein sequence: CASSSKLQGDEQYV.

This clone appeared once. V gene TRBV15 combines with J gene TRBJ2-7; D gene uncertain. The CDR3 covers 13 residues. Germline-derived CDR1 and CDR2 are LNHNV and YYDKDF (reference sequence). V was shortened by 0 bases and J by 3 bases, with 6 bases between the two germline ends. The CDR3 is CATSRDVSYEQYF. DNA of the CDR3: TGTGCCACCAGCAGAGATGTCAGCTACGAGCAGTACTTC. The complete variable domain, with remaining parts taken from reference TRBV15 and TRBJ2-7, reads DAMVIQNPRYQVTQFGKPVTLSCSQTLNHNVMYWYQQKSSQAPKLLFHYYDKDFNNEADTPDNFQSRRPNTSFCFLDIRSPGLGDTAMYLCATSRDVSYEQYFGPGTRLTVT.

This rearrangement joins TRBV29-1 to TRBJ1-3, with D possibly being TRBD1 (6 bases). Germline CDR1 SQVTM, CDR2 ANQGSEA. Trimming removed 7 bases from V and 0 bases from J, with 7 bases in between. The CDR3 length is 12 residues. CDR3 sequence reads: CSGQDSGNTIYF. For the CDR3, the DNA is TGCAGCGGACAGGACTCTGGAAACACCATATATTTT.

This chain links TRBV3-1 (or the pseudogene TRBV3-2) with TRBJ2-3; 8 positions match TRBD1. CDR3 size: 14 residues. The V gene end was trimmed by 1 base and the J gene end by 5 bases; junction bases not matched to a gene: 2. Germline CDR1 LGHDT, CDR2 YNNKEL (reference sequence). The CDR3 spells CASSQGTGGDTQYF. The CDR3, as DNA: TGTGCCAGCAGCCAAGGAACAGGGGGAGATACGCAGTATTTT.

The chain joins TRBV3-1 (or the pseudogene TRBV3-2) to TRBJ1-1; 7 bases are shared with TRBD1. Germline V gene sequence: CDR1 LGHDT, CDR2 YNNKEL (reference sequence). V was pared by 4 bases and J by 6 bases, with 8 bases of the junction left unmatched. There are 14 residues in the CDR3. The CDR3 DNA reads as TGTGCCAGCAGCCTCAGGGGGGAGCGAGCTGAAGCTTTCTTT. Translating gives CASSLRGERAEAFF.

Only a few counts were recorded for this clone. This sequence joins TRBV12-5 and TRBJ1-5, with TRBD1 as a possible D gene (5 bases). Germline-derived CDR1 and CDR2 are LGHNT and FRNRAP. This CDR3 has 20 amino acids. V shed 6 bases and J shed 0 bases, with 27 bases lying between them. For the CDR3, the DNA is TGTGCTAGTGGATACTCCAGGGAGGGTGGCCACCGCTATAGCAATCAGCCCCAGCATTTT. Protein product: CASGYSREGGHRYSNQPQHF.

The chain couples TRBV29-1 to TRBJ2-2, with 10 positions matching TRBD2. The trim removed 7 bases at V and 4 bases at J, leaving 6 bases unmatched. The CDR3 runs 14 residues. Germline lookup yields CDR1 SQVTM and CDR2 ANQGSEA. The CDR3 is CSGLAGGGTGELFF. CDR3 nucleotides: TGCAGCGGGTTAGCGGGGGGAGGCACCGGGGAGCTGTTTTTT.

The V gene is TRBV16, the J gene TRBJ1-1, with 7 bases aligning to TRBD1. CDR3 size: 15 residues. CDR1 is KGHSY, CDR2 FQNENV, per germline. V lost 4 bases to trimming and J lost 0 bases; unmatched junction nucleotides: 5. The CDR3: CASSRNRGMNTEAFF. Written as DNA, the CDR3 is TGTGCCAGCAGCCGAAACAGGGGAATGAACACTGAAGCTTTCTTT.

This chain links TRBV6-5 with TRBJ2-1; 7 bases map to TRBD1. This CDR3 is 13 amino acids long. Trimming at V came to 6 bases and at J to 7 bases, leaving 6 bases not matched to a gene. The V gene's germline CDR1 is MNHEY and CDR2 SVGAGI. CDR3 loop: CASRTGLGNEQFF. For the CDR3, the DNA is TGTGCCAGCAGGACAGGGTTAGGAAATGAGCAGTTCTTC.

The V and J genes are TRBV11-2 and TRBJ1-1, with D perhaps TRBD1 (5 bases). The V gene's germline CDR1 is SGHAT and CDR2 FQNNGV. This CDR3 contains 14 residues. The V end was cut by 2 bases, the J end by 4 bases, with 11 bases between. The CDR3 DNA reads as TGTGCCAGCAGCTTATCGGGGGTTTTCACTGAAGCTTTCTTT. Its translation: CASSLSGVFTEAFF.

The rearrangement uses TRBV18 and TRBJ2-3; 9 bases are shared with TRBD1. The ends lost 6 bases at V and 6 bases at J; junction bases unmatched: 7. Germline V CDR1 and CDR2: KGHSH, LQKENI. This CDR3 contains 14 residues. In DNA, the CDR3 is TGTGCCAGCTCCCAAGACAGGGGGGCTGATACGCAGTATTTT. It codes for CASSQDRGADTQYF.

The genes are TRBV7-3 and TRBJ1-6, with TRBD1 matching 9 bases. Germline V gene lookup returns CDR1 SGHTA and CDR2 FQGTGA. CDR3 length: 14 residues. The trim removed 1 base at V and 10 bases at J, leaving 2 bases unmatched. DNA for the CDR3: TGTGCCAGCAGCTTAAGACAGGGGGAATCACCCCTCCACTTT. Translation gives CASSLRQGESPLHF.

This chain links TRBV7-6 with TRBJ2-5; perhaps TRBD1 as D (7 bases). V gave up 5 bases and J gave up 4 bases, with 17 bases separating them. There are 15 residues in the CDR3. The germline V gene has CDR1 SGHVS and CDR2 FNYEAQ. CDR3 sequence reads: CASSRRTGGAETQYF. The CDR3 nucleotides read TGTGCCAGCAGCCGAAGGACAGGAGGGGCAGAGACCCAGTACTTC.

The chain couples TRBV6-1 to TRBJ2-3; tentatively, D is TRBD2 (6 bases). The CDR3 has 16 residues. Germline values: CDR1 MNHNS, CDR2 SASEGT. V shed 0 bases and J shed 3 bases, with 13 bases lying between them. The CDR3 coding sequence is TGTGCCAGCAGTGAAGCTAAGGCAGGGAGGACAGATACGCAGTATTTT. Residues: CASSEAKAGRTDTQYF.

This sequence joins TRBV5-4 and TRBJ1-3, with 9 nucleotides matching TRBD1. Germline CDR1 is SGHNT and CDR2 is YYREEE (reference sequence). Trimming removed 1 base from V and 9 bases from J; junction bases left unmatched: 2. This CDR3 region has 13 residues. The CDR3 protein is CASSLRQGGTIYF. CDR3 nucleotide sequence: TGTGCCAGCAGCTTGCGACAGGGGGGCACCATATATTTT.

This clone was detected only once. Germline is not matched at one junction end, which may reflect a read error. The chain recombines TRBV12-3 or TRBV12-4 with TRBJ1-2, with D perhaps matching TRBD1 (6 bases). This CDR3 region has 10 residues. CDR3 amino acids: CASSPGTPLF. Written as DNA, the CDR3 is TGTGCCAGCAGTCCCGGGACACCCCTCTTC.

CDR3 in amino acids: CSVGGGGVDEQFF. In DNA, the CDR3 is TGCAGCGTTGGGGGGGGCGGAGTGGATGAGCAGTTCTTC. V usage is TRBV29-1 and J usage is TRBJ2-1, with D perhaps TRBD2 (7 bases). Trimming pared 4 bases from V and 8 bases from J, leaving 15 bases between. This CDR3 spans 13 amino acids. Germline loops: CDR1 SQVTM, CDR2 ANQGSEA.

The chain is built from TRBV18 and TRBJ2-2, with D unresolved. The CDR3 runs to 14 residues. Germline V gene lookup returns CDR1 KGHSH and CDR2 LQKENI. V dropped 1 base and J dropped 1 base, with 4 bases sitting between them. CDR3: CASSPRLNTGELFF. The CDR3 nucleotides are TGTGCCAGCTCACCACGGCTGAACACCGGGGAGCTGTTTTTT.

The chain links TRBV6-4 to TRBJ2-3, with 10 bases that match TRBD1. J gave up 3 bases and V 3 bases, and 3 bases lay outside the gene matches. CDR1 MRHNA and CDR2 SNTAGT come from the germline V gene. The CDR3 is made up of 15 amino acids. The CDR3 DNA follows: TGTGCCAGCAGTGAAGGGACAGGGGAAACAGATACGCAGTATTTT. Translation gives CASSEGTGETDTQYF.

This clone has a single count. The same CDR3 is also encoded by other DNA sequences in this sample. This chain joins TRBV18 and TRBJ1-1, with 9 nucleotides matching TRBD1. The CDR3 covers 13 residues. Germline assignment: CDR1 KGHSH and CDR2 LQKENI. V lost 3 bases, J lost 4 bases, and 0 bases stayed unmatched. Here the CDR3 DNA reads TGTGCCAGCTCACCGGGACAGGGCACTGAAGCTTTCTTT. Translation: CASSPGQGTEAFF.

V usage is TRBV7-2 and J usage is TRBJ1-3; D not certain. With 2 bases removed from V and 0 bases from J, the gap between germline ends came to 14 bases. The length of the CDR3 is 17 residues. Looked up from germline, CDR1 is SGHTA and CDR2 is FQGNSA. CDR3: CASSLSSYSVSGNTIYF. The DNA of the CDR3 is TGTGCCAGCAGCTTAAGTAGTTATAGTGTCTCTGGAAACACCATATATTTT.

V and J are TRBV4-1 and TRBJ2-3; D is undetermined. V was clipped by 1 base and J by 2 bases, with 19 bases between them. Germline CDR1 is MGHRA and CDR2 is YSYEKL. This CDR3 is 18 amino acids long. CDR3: CASSQGWSTLLTTDTQYF. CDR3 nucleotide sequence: TGCGCCAGCAGCCAAGGCTGGTCTACGCTATTAACCACAGATACGCAGTATTTT.

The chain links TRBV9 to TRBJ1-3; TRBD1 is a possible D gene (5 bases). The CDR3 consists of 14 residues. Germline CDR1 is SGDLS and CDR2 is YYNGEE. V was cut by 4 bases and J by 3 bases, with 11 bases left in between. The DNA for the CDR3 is TGTGCCAGCAGCCCCCGGGGGAGTGGAAACACCATATATTTT. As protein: CASSPRGSGNTIYF.